This is a list of T cell receptor beta chains from one sample in a study of T-cell memory formation after mild COVID-19. One entry per CDR3 protein results from TCRdb running MiXCR on the 5' RACE reads. The sample contains 240,000 or so distinct CDR3 sequences, 7.5% to 10% of which appear only once. The source material was PBMCs or a T cell subset sorted from them (not recorded which). These receptors came from a man aged 18 to 29 who had mild COVID-19 (a few samples of this study predate the infection). Cell type and time point are not known. CDR3s include the opening cysteine and the closing phenylalanine or tryptophan. Each record gives: clone size, V gene, J gene, D gene, CDR3 DNA, CDR3 protein. The D gene is left open where the match is weak. Clone size is stated in some rows and not others, as once, few, many or a class when expanded.

clone_size: few
v_call: TRBV5-1
j_call: TRBJ2-2
d_call: .
cdr3_nt: TGCGCCAGCAGCAAGGACCAGCTCACCGGGGAGCTGTTTTTT
cdr3_aa: CASSKDQLTGELFF

clone_size: few
v_call: TRBV4-3
j_call: TRBJ1-1
d_call: .
cdr3_nt: TGCGCCAGCAGCCAAGCGAAGAACACTGAAGCTTTCTTT
cdr3_aa: CASSQAKNTEAFF

clone_size: many
v_call: TRBV6-2/TRBV6-3
j_call: TRBJ2-2
d_call: TRBD1
cdr3_nt: TGTGCCAGCAGTACAGGGGGGAACACCGGGGAGCTGTTTTTT
cdr3_aa: CASSTGGNTGELFF

clone_size: many
v_call: TRBV9
j_call: TRBJ2-1
d_call: .
cdr3_nt: TGTGCCAGCAGCGCCGGGGGGCGGAATGAGCAGTTCTTC
cdr3_aa: CASSAGGRNEQFF

clone_size: .
v_call: TRBV5-5
j_call: TRBJ2-1
d_call: .
cdr3_nt: TGTGCCAGCAGCCAGGGCCCCTCAAGCGGCAATGAGCAGTTCTTC
cdr3_aa: CASSQGPSSGNEQFF

clone_size: few
v_call: TRBV10-3
j_call: TRBJ1-4
d_call: TRBD1
cdr3_nt: TGTGCCATCCTCCACAGGGGTTCGGACAGGGTAAAACTGTTTTTT
cdr3_aa: CAILHRGSDRVKLFF

clone_size: .
v_call: TRBV19
j_call: TRBJ2-1
d_call: .
cdr3_nt: TGTGCCAGTACCCTAAGGGACATTGGTCTGGGCTACAATGAGCAGTTCTTC
cdr3_aa: CASTLRDIGLGYNEQFF

clone_size: many
v_call: TRBV11-2
j_call: TRBJ2-5
d_call: TRBD2
cdr3_nt: TGTGCCAGCAGCTATCGGGGGGGCATGGAGACCCAGTACTTC
cdr3_aa: CASSYRGGMETQYF

clone_size: .
v_call: TRBV4-2
j_call: TRBJ1-6
d_call: .
cdr3_nt: TGTGCCAGCAGCCAAGCGACCGGGGGCAGGTTTAATTCACCCCTCCACTTT
cdr3_aa: CASSQATGGRFNSPLHF

clone_size: few
v_call: TRBV12-3/TRBV12-4
j_call: TRBJ2-3
d_call: .
cdr3_nt: TGTGCCAGCAGTCGGGGGATACGCACAGATACGCAGTATTTT
cdr3_aa: CASSRGIRTDTQYF

clone_size: .
v_call: TRBV12-3/TRBV12-4
j_call: TRBJ2-3
d_call: TRBD1
cdr3_nt: TGTGCCAGCAGTTCCACAGGGGGTATTAAGGGCACAGATACGCAGTATTTT
cdr3_aa: CASSSTGGIKGTDTQYF

clone_size: many
v_call: TRBV7-9
j_call: TRBJ2-1
d_call: .
cdr3_nt: TGTGCCAGCAGCTTCCGGGGATCATCCTACAATGAGCAGTTCTTC
cdr3_aa: CASSFRGSSYNEQFF

clone_size: many
v_call: TRBV5-1
j_call: TRBJ1-1
d_call: .
cdr3_nt: TGCGCCAGCAGGCTAGCTACTGAAGCTTTCTTT
cdr3_aa: CASRLATEAFF

clone_size: .
v_call: TRBV6-6
j_call: TRBJ1-5
d_call: .
cdr3_nt: TGTGCCAGCAGGTCCGGGGGCAATCAGCCCCAGCATTTT
cdr3_aa: CASRSGGNQPQHF

clone_size: .
v_call: TRBV12-3/TRBV12-4
j_call: TRBJ2-4
d_call: TRBD2
cdr3_nt: TGTGCCAGCAGTTTGAGGTGGGGACCTAGCGGGGGGCCCGATATAGCCAAAAACATTCAGTACTTC
cdr3_aa: CASSLRWGPSGGPDIAKNIQYF

clone_size: .
v_call: TRBV14
j_call: TRBJ2-3
d_call: .
cdr3_nt: TGTGCCAGCAGCCAAGACCAGGGGGGACCCACAGATACGCAGTATTTT
cdr3_aa: CASSQDQGGPTDTQYF

clone_size: .
v_call: TRBV7-3
j_call: TRBJ2-5
d_call: .
cdr3_nt: TGTGCCAGCAGCCTGGGAGAGGTTTTCGTCCAAGAGACCCAGTACTTC
cdr3_aa: CASSLGEVFVQETQYF

clone_size: .
v_call: TRBV7-8
j_call: TRBJ2-4
d_call: .
cdr3_nt: TGTGCCAGCAGCTTAGAGAGGGTAGCCAAAAACATTCAGTACTTC
cdr3_aa: CASSLERVAKNIQYF

clone_size: few
v_call: TRBV21-1
j_call: TRBJ2-7
d_call: .
cdr3_nt: TGTGCCAGCAGCAAAGTCAACTCCTACGAGCAGTACTTC
cdr3_aa: CASSKVNSYEQYF

clone_size: .
v_call: TRBV5-5
j_call: TRBJ2-6
d_call: .
cdr3_nt: TGTGCCAGCACCTGGGGACCGCCCGGGGGCAACGTCCTGACTTTC
cdr3_aa: CASTWGPPGGNVLTF

clone_size: .
v_call: TRBV27
j_call: TRBJ1-2
d_call: .
cdr3_nt: TGTGCCAGCAGTTCACTCGTCGGGCGGGCTAACTATGGCTACACCTTC
cdr3_aa: CASSSLVGRANYGYTF

clone_size: few
v_call: TRBV7-9
j_call: TRBJ1-5
d_call: .
cdr3_nt: TGTGCCAGCAGCCGACAGGATCAGCCCCAGCATTTT
cdr3_aa: CASSRQDQPQHF

clone_size: .
v_call: TRBV6-5
j_call: TRBJ1-1
d_call: TRBD1
cdr3_nt: TGTGCCAGCAGGAGGGGGCAGGGTGAAGCTTTCTTT
cdr3_aa: CASRRGQGEAFF

clone_size: few
v_call: TRBV10-3
j_call: TRBJ1-6
d_call: .
cdr3_nt: TGTGCCATCAGGTCCCGGGACGGTAATTCACCCCTCCACTTT
cdr3_aa: CAIRSRDGNSPLHF

clone_size: few
v_call: TRBV20-1
j_call: TRBJ1-2
d_call: TRBD1
cdr3_nt: TGCAGTGCTGACCCGACAGGGGTTTCCTATGGCTACACCTTC
cdr3_aa: CSADPTGVSYGYTF